This T cell receptor (beta chain) was captured in a study of blood T cell repertoires in COVID-19. Study details: The samples span acute and convalescent COVID-19 from the United States, Italy and Spain.

This clone was detected only once. The cohort comprised adults aged roughly 18 to 95 years residing in about two dozen US areas. Recovered Cohort 3 donors showed two negative PCRs, clearance, or symptom resolution. The assay was immunoSEQ multiplex PCR, and TCRdb's table has in-frame clones only and misses some. Of a few hundred thousand clones in the sample, 85% were seen once. This CDR3 is built from 15 residues. Trimming took off 0 bases at V and 6 bases at J, with 14 bases between the two ends. Germline CDR1 is KGHSH and CDR2 is LQKENI. The specimen was PBMCs or T cells enriched from blood (not recorded which). The J gene is TRBJ1-1, the V gene TRBV18; D uncertain. This TCR was recovered from a woman in her fifties or sixties who had recovered from COVID-19. The CDR3 DNA follows: TGTGCCAGCTCACCACCGAGCCAACGGGTCGCTGAAGCTTTCTTT. Amino acid sequence: CASSPPSQRVAEAFF.